This TCR beta chain derives from a study of CD8 T cells in ankylosing spondylitis. The table lists this clonotype with a few counts. What it binds is unknown. Losses at the gene ends were 6 bases for V and 8 bases for J; bases not matched to a gene: 14. The CDR3 is 15 amino acids. Germline-derived CDR1 and CDR2 are LGHNA and YSLEER. TCRdb used MiXCR to reprocess the 5' RACE reads, holding one entry per CDR3 protein. The sample carries some 300,000 distinct CDR3 sequences, roughly 20% recorded once. General study results and limits: Earlier work had already found some motif variants in reactive arthritis synovial fluid and blood.

The clonotype comes from a female donor with ankylosing spondylitis or in good health (not recorded which). Sequencing input: blood, either unsorted or a sorted T cell fraction (not recorded which). The V call is TRBV4-3, the J call TRBJ1-2, with TRBD1 matching over 8 bases. CDR3 sequence reads: CASRGNRGIDSGYTF. The DNA for the CDR3 is TGCGCCAGCAGGGGCAACAGGGGGATTGATTCCGGCTACACCTTC.